Here is one TCR beta chain with its context. CDR3 size: 18 residues. With 5 bases clipped from V and 5 bases from J, the junction kept 14 bases outside the gene matches. Germline values: CDR1 SGHTA, CDR2 FQGNSA. This sample is drawn from a study of human T cells and chemical hapten exposure. Library preparation tagged each individual cDNA molecule with a unique molecular identifier. One entry per CDR3 protein results from TCRdb running MiXCR on the RACE reads. Of about 120,000 distinct CDR3 sequences listed, about an eighth are singletons. The time point: patch test 1, 2 weeks after DPC sensitization. Indicated treatment: therapeutic diphenylcyclopropenone sensitization with weekly scalp DPC.

The source is a man between 18 and 29 years old with alopecia areata. Some clones in this sample may be carry-over from other donors' samples. The chain has TRBV7-2 and TRBJ2-3, with TRBD2 matching 12 bases. Sample: whole blood, taken in connection with sensitization to the hapten diphenylcyclopropenone (DPC). The CDR3 protein is CASSGDLLAGGRGDTQYF. The CDR3 bases are TGTGCCAGCAGCGGGGACCTACTAGCGGGGGGCCGGGGAGATACGCAGTATTTT. Using reference TRBV7-2 and TRBJ2-3 for the parts outside the CDR3, the full variable domain is GAGVSQSPSNKVTEKGKDVELRCDPISGHTALYWYRQSLGQGLEFLIYFQGNSAPDKSGLPSDRFSAERTGGSVSTLTIQRTQQEDSAVYLCASSGDLLAGGRGDTQYFGPGTRLTVL.